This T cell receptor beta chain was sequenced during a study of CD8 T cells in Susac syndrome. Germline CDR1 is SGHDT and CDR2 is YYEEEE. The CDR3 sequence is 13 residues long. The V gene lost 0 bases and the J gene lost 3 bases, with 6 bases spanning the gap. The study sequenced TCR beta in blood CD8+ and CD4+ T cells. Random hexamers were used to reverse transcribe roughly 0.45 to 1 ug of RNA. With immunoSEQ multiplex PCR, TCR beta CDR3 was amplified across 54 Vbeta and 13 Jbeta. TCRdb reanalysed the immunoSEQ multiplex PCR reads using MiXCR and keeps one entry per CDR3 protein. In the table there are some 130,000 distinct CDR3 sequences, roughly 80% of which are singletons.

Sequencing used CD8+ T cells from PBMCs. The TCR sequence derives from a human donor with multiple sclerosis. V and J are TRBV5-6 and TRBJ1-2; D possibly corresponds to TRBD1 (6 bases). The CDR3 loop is CASSLDRDYGYTF. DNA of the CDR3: TGTGCCAGCAGCTTGGACAGGGACTATGGCTACACCTTC.